This T cell receptor beta chain stems from a study of radiotherapy plus CTLA-4 blockade in lung cancer. Produced via immunoSEQ multiplex PCR; TCRdb's table is partial and in-frame only. There are tens of thousands of clones in the sample; under 80% occur only once, and 16% lies in the top ten. CDR3 length equals 16 residues. V dropped 5 bases and J dropped 5 bases, with 19 bases sitting between them. Germline V gene sequence: CDR1 LNHDA, CDR2 SQIVND (reference sequence). In the case of this clone: Its cognate antigen is unknown.

In chemo-refractory metastatic non-small-cell lung cancer, patients got ipilimumab CTLA-4 blockade together with focal radiation. General study results and limits: Response was reportedly best predicted by early blood T cell clone dynamics, with interferon-beta. Blood-borne expansion of tumor-derived TCR clones followed radiotherapy plus ipilimumab.

Sequencing used peripheral blood, obtained from a patient treated with radiotherapy plus ipilimumab. The clonotype was recovered from a human donor with non-small cell lung cancer who had a complete response to radiotherapy plus ipilimumab. The V call is TRBV19, the J call TRBJ1-5, with D possibly being TRBD1 (6 bases). CDR3 nucleotides: TGTGCCAGTAGTCGGACAGCGAGGGGAGAGGATCAGCCCCAGCATTTT. Amino acids: CASSRTARGEDQPQHF.